Presented here are 5 T cell receptor beta chains from one specimen sequenced in a study of chemoradiotherapy in HPV16-positive cancers. Sequencing used immunoSEQ multiplex PCR; TCRdb keeps in-frame clones, though not all of them. The sample comprises about 15,000 clones, approximately 91% of which are singletons, and 2.5% to 3% rests with the top ten. Sequenced here: blood, sampled from a patient who underwent chemoradiotherapy. The receptors were sampled from a human donor with HPV-associated anogenital cancer.

The chain carries TRBV13 and TRBJ2-7, with 7 bases matching TRBD1. Per the germline V gene, CDR1 is PRHDT and CDR2 is FYEKMQ (reference sequence). The V and J ends lost 4 bases and 4 bases, in that order; junction bases with no gene match: 10. CDR3 size: 15 residues. In nucleotides, the CDR3 is TGTGCCAGCAGCTCGACGGGGACAGCCGCGTACGAGCAGTACTTC. Amino acid sequence: CASSSTGTAAYEQYF.

The CDR3 bases are TGTGCCAGTAGTATCTCGTACACTAGCGCTAGCACAGATACGCAGTATTTT. Residues: CASSISYTSASTDTQYF. The chain uses TRBV19 and TRBJ2-3; 7 bases match TRBD2. CDR1 and CDR2 (germline): LNHDA, SQIVND (reference sequence). J gave up 0 bases and V 3 bases, and 9 bases lay outside the gene matches. The CDR3 has 17 residues.

This rearrangement joins TRBV9 to TRBJ2-1; 8 nucleotides line up with TRBD2. The CDR3 runs 16 residues. Germline loops: CDR1 SGDLS, CDR2 YYNGEE. Germline trimming cut 0 bases from V and 0 bases from J; bases unmatched to any gene: 2. The CDR3 region is CASSVGSGGSYNEQFF. The DNA of the CDR3 is TGTGCCAGCAGCGTAGGGAGCGGGGGCTCCTACAATGAGCAGTTCTTC.

V is TRBV7-9 and J is TRBJ1-1, with unresolved D. The CDR3 totals 14 residues. Germline lookup yields CDR1 SEHNR and CDR2 FQNEAQ (reference sequence). V was clipped by 2 bases and J by 3 bases, with 10 bases between them. CDR3: CASSLTWKDTEAFF. In nucleotides, the CDR3 is TGTGCCAGCAGCTTAACGTGGAAGGACACTGAAGCTTTCTTT.

V is TRBV5-4 and J is TRBJ2-3, with TRBD2 identical over 8 bases. J lost 5 bases, V lost 0 bases, and 2 bases had no gene match. Germline V lookup: CDR1 SGHNT, CDR2 YYREEE (reference sequence). The CDR3 has 14 residues. The CDR3 sequence: CASSLGAGGDTQYF. The CDR3 DNA sequence: TGTGCCAGCAGCTTGGGTGCGGGGGGAGATACGCAGTATTTT.